This is a list of T cell receptor beta chains from one sample in a study of blood T cell repertoires in COVID-19. TCRdb's table, derived via immunoSEQ multiplex PCR, lists solely in-frame clones and lacks some. Among 140,000 or so clones, about 85% were seen once, and the ten largest hold 6.2%. The sequencing input was PBMCs or T cells enriched from blood (not recorded which). Source of these receptors: a woman aged 40 to 55 who had recovered from COVID-19. Each CDR3 is given with its conserved first and last residue. The D gene is left open where the match is weak. Expanded clones get a size class; other rows say once, few or many, or leave the size out.

TRBJ2-3 | - | TRBV10-3 | - | CAISAGLLSSDTQYF | TGTGCCATCAGTGCAGGACTGCTTTCGTCAGATACGCAGTATTTT
TRBJ1-5 | TRBD1 | TRBV20-1 | few | CSASRQGRAQPQHF | TGCAGTGCAAGTAGACAGGGACGGGCGCAGCCCCAGCATTTT
TRBJ2-2 | TRBD2 | TRBV2 | - | CASSPPRGGTGELFF | TGTGCCAGCAGCCCCCCCCGGGGGGGGACCGGGGAGCTGTTTTTT
TRBJ1-5 | - | TRBV12-3/TRBV12-4 | - | CASEGHSNQPQHF | TGTGCCAGCGAGGGCCATAGCAATCAGCCCCAGCATTTT
TRBJ1-2 | - | TRBV2 | once | CASSRGIHGYTF | TGTGCCAGCAGTAGGGGGATACATGGCTACACCTTC
TRBJ1-2 | TRBD1 | TRBV7-8 | - | CASSLGQGATDYGYTF | TGTGCCAGCAGCCTCGGACAGGGGGCGACGGACTATGGCTACACCTTC
TRBJ2-5 | - | TRBV7-9 | - | CASSLAGGAGETQYF | TGTGCCAGCAGCTTAGCAGGCGGGGCGGGAGAGACCCAGTACTTC
TRBJ2-5 | TRBD1 | TRBV7-9 | - | CASSGDRGQEETQYF | TGTGCCAGCAGCGGGGACAGGGGGCAGGAAGAGACCCAGTACTTC
TRBJ1-5 | TRBD1 | TRBV27 | few | CASNLPGQATVNSNQPQHF | TGTGCCAGCAACTTACCGGGACAGGCTACAGTCAATAGCAATCAGCCCCAGCATTTT
TRBJ2-1 | - | TRBV5-1 | - | CASSLETSGSEQFF | TGCGCCAGCAGCTTGGAGACTAGTGGTTCTGAGCAGTTCTTC
TRBJ1-3 | - | TRBV7-2 | - | CASSSWLYTSGNTIYF | TGTGCCAGCAGCTCCTGGTTATACACCTCTGGAAACACCATATATTTT
TRBJ2-3 | TRBD2 | TRBV9 | - | CASSVGREVTDTQYF | TGTGCCAGCAGCGTAGGGCGGGAGGTGACAGATACGCAGTATTTT
TRBJ2-2 | - | TRBV6-1 | - | CASSARSGWVKANTGELFF | TGTGCCAGCAGTGCGCGTTCAGGGTGGGTTAAGGCGAACACCGGGGAGCTGTTTTTT
TRBJ1-1 | - | TRBV18 | once | CASSPSTNTEAFF | TGTGCCAGCTCCCCCAGTACAAACACTGAAGCTTTCTTT
TRBJ2-7 | - | TRBV30 | few | CAWSVGGGSYEQYF | TGTGCCTGGAGTGTAGGGGGGGGATCCTACGAGCAGTACTTC
TRBJ2-3 | TRBD2 | TRBV5-1 | - | CASSSAGLAGHTDTQYF | TGCGCCAGCAGCTCGGCTGGACTAGCGGGACACACAGATACGCAGTATTTT
TRBJ1-6 | - | TRBV9 | - | CASSPRHSGSPLHF | TGTGCCAGCAGCCCCCGCCATTCGGGTTCACCCCTCCACTTT
TRBJ2-1 | TRBD2 | TRBV5-4 | once | CASTLTSGNNEQFF | TGTGCCAGCACCTTGACTAGCGGAAACAATGAGCAGTTCTTC
TRBJ1-4 | - | TRBV30 | - | CAWSWVDTPENEKLFF | TGTGCCTGGAGTTGGGTCGACACACCGGAAAATGAAAAACTGTTTTTT
TRBJ1-2 | - | TRBV7-8 | few | CASSLVTGSYGYTF | TGTGCCAGCAGCTTAGTTACAGGGTCCTATGGCTACACCTTC
TRBJ2-1 | TRBD2 | TRBV11-1 | - | CASSLLSTSGVHEQFF | TGTGCCAGCAGCTTACTTTCGACTAGCGGGGTCCATGAGCAGTTCTTC
TRBJ2-3 | - | TRBV5-1 | - | CASSGSGLDTQYF | TGCGCCAGCAGCGGATCAGGGCTAGATACGCAGTATTTT